This T cell receptor beta chain was documented in a study of blood T cell repertoires in COVID-19. Clones were sequenced by immunoSEQ multiplex PCR, and TCRdb holds only the in-frame ones, with some missing. The sample lists roughly 250,000 clones, about four fifths occurring once. V dropped 5 bases and J dropped 6; count of bases not matched to a gene: 7. CDR3 length: 15 residues. The germline gives CDR1 SGHRS, CDR2 YFSETQ. A few counts support this clone. The TCR originated in a woman aged 80 or over with acute or convalescent COVID-19. Input material: peripheral blood. The chain recombines TRBV5-1 with TRBJ2-2; 10 bases agree with TRBD1. The chain's CDR3 is CASSLLGQGSGELFF. CDR3 bases: TGCGCCAGCAGTCTCCTGGGACAGGGGTCCGGGGAGCTGTTTTTT. The full variable domain, completed using reference TRBV5-1 and TRBJ2-2, is KAGVTQTPRYLIKTRGQQVTLSCSPISGHRSVSWYQQTPGQGLQFLFEYFSETQRNKGNFPGRFSGRQFSNSRSEMNVSTLELGDSALYLCASSLLGQGSGELFFGEGSRLTVL.